This paragraph covers one TCR beta chain sequence. With 4 bases clipped from V and 6 bases from J, the junction kept 5 bases outside the gene matches. Germline V lookup: CDR1 SNHLY, CDR2 FYNNEI. This CDR3 spans 13 amino acids. The sample comes from a study of T cell responses to AZD1222 COVID-19 vaccine. Profiled with immunoSEQ multiplex PCR; TCRdb holds only in-frame clones, not every one. Of under 300,000 clones detected, approximately 93% appear once; the ten largest clones hold 0.55%. The clonotype was recovered from an adult in good health. The chain is built from TRBV2 and TRBJ2-5; TRBD2 agrees at 7 bases. This sample comprised peripheral blood, obtained on day 0 of AZD1222 vaccination. As DNA, the CDR3 is TGTGCCAGCAGTGGCGGGAGTAGGAAGACCCAGTACTTC. Translation gives CASSGGSRKTQYF.